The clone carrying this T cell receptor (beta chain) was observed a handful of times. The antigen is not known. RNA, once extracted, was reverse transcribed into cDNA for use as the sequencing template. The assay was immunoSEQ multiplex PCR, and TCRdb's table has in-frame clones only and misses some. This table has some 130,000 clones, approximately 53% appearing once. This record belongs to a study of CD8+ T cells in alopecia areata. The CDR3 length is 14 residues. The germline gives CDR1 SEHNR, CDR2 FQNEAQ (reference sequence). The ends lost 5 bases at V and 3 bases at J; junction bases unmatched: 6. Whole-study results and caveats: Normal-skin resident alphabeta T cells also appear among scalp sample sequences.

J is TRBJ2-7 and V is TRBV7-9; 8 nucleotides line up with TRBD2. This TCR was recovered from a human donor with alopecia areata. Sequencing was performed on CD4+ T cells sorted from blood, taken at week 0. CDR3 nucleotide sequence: TGTGCCAGCAGCCCCAACGGGGGGGTCTACGAGCAGTACTTC. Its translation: CASSPNGGVYEQYF.